This T cell receptor (beta chain) came from a study of blood T cell repertoires in COVID-19. Study context: The origin of the acute and convalescent COVID-19 samples was the United States, Italy and Spain. T cells, B-cell-depleted T cells, or PBMCs supplied cDNA or gDNA.

Original methodology: Amplified reference gene primers provided the basis for estimating nucleated cell counts. Assay: immunoSEQ multiplex PCR; the TCRdb copy retains only in-frame clones and omits some. V and J calls and clone size come straight from that table; D and trimming were deduced from the DNA. Here the sample spans about 82,000 clones, approximately 86% being singletons. The clonotype was recovered from a man of 80 years or more with active or convalescent COVID-19. Material: peripheral blood.

CDR3 in amino acids: CASSENGRTYEQYV. In nucleotides, the CDR3 is TGTGCCAGCAGTGAAAATGGCAGAACCTACGAGCAGTACGTC. The chain is built from TRBV2 and TRBJ2-7, with D unclear. The CDR3 runs 14 residues. Germline CDR1 is SNHLY and CDR2 is FYNNEI. With 2 bases removed from V and 2 bases from J, the gap between germline ends came to 10 bases.